This T cell receptor beta chain came from a study of CD8 T cells in ankylosing spondylitis. Findings and caveats of the study: Some of the motif variants had earlier been found in reactive arthritis patients' fluid and blood.

The CDR3 covers 13 residues. Germline CDR1 is KGHSY and CDR2 is FQNENV. Trimming stripped 4 bases from V and 0 bases from J, with 5 bases between. TCRdb reprocessed the 5' RACE reads with MiXCR, giving one entry per CDR3 protein. The repertoire includes 150,000 to 200,000 distinct CDR3 sequences, 9.5% to 15% of them detected once, and about 17% sits in the top ten. This clonotype appeared a single time. Its antigen is not identified. This sequence was found in a male donor with ankylosing spondylitis or in good health (not recorded which). This sequence joins TRBV16 and TRBJ2-3; maybe TRBD1 (5 bases). The specimen was blood, either unsorted or a sorted T cell fraction (not recorded which). The CDR3 bases are TGTGCCAGCAGCCGACAGAGCACAGATACGCAGTATTTT. It yields the protein CASSRQSTDTQYF.